Each of the 21 T cell receptor beta chains below was sequenced from the same sample in a study of blood T cell repertoires in COVID-19. The table came from immunoSEQ multiplex PCR; TCRdb's copy has only in-frame clones and leaves some out. The repertoire holds hundreds of thousands of clones, with roughly 80% as singletons. Sequencing was performed on peripheral blood. These receptors were collected from a woman between 50 and 59 years old who had recovered from COVID-19.

The chain combines TRBV3-1 (or the pseudogene TRBV3-2) with TRBJ2-2; the D gene is possibly TRBD2 (6 bases). The CDR3 is 18 amino acids. CDR1 LGHDT and CDR2 YNNKEL come from the germline V gene (reference sequence). V lost 1 base and J lost 4, with 19 bases in between. CDR3 region: CASSQGGVFWPGTGELFF. CDR3 sequence (DNA): TGTGCCAGCAGCCAAGGGGGGGTCTTCTGGCCGGGCACCGGGGAGCTGTTTTTT.

The chain uses TRBV7-3 and TRBJ2-7; 8 bases align to TRBD1. This CDR3 region has 14 residues. Germline CDR1 and CDR2: SGHTA and FQGTGA. V was clipped by 1 base and J by 6 bases; unmatched bases: 5. This chain's CDR3 is CASSLRQGALEQYF. CDR3 DNA: TGTGCCAGCAGCTTAAGGCAGGGGGCACTCGAGCAGTACTTC.

CDR3 region: CASSFGAPNYGYTF. The CDR3 coding sequence is TGTGCCAGCAGTTTTGGGGCCCCAAACTATGGCTACACCTTC. V and J are TRBV28 and TRBJ1-2; a weak D match, TRBD1 (5 bases). The CDR3 has 14 residues. Deletions cut 3 bases from V and 2 bases from J, with 10 bases between. Germline values: CDR1 MDHEN, CDR2 SYDVKM.

This clone turned up a few times. The chain carries TRBV28 and TRBJ1-1, with D tentatively TRBD1 (6 bases). Trimming removed 7 bases from V and 3 bases from J, with 24 bases in between. The length of the CDR3 is 17 residues. Germline CDR1 reads MDHEN; CDR2 reads SYDVKM. This CDR3 reads CASNFPTGEIRYTEAFF. CDR3 nucleotides: TGTGCCAGCAATTTCCCGACAGGCGAGATTCGGTACACTGAAGCTTTCTTT.

V gene TRBV28 combines with J gene TRBJ1-2; the D gene is possibly TRBD1 (6 bases). The V end lost 3 bases, the J end lost 4 bases, and 9 bases lay between the germline ends. From germline, CDR1 is MDHEN and CDR2 SYDVKM. The CDR3 has 13 residues. The CDR3 sequence is CASSFDRTYGYTF. As DNA, the CDR3 is TGTGCCAGCAGTTTTGACAGGACCTATGGCTACACCTTC.

V and J are TRBV5-1 and TRBJ1-1; no clear D. With 0 bases removed from V and 3 bases from J, the gap between germline ends came to 9 bases. Germline CDR1 SGHRS, CDR2 YFSETQ. The CDR3 extends over 14 amino acids. The CDR3 region has the DNA TGCGCCAGCAGCTTGGGGGCAGGTTACACTGAAGCTTTCTTT. Amino acids: CASSLGAGYTEAFF.

This rearrangement joins TRBV7-6 to TRBJ2-1, with 9 nucleotides matching TRBD2. CDR1 is SGHVS and CDR2 is FNYEAQ in the germline V gene. V lost 5 bases to trimming and J lost 5 bases; unmatched junction nucleotides: 16. This CDR3 region has 18 residues. CDR3 bases: TGTGCCAGCAGCCCCCTTGGTGGTAGCGGGAGAGGAAACAATGAGCAGTTCTTC. This encodes CASSPLGGSGRGNNEQFF.

This chain joins TRBV3-1 (or the pseudogene TRBV3-2) and TRBJ2-7, with 8 bases matching TRBD2. Germline V gene data show CDR1 as LGHDT and CDR2 as YNNKEL (reference sequence). The V and J ends lost 4 bases and 3 bases, in that order; junction bases with no gene match: 11. The CDR3 loop spans 16 amino acids. CDR3 sequence: CASSRTGTRDLYEQYF. For the CDR3, the DNA is TGTGCCAGCAGCCGAACGGGGACTAGGGATCTCTACGAGCAGTACTTC.

The chain is built from TRBV28 and TRBJ1-6; maybe TRBD1 (5 bases). CDR1 is MDHEN and CDR2 is SYDVKM in the germline V gene. The V end lost 1 base, the J end lost 5 bases, and 9 bases lay between the germline ends. The CDR3 is made up of 15 amino acids. CDR3 coding DNA: TGTGCCAGCAGTTTATCCGACAGAGATAATTCACCCCTCCACTTT. Translating gives CASSLSDRDNSPLHF.

V is TRBV21-1 and J is TRBJ1-4; the table's D call, TRBD1, has no DNA check behind it. TRBV21-1 is termed a pseudogene. The CDR3 length is 16 residues. CDR3 nucleotides: TGTGCCAGCAGCCCCCGGGACACCCTCTTAAATGAAAAACTGTTTTTT. Translation: CASSPRDTLLNEKLFF.

This clone was recorded once. The rearrangement links TRBV5-6 to TRBJ1-1, with D tentatively TRBD1 (6 bases). This CDR3 comprises 15 residues. Germline V gene data show CDR1 as SGHDT and CDR2 as YYEEEE. V was trimmed by 2 bases and J by 3 bases, leaving 14 bases between them. CDR3 region: CASSFEGGRDTEAFF. CDR3 nucleotides: TGTGCCAGCAGCTTTGAGGGGGGGCGCGACACTGAAGCTTTCTTT. Looking up the rest from reference TRBV5-6 and TRBJ1-1 gives the full variable domain: DAGVTQSPTHLIKTRGQQVTLRCSPKSGHDTVSWYQQALGQGPQFIFQYYEEEERQRGNFPDRFSGHQFPNYSSELNVNALLLGDSALYLCASSFEGGRDTEAFFGQGTRLTVV.

The chain employs TRBV19 and TRBJ1-2; D is unresolved. Germline loops: CDR1 LNHDA, CDR2 SQIVND (reference sequence). V lost 5 bases and J lost 6, with 10 bases in between. The CDR3 runs to 12 residues. The CDR3 nucleotides are TGTGCCAGTAGTTCCGACACGCATGGCTACACCTTC. Its protein product is CASSSDTHGYTF.

The table lists this clone with a count of one. CDR3 nucleotides: TGTGCCTGGAGTCCGGGCCGTTTGGGCGCGGGGAGCAATCAGCCCCAGCATTTT. Translating gives CAWSPGRLGAGSNQPQHF. This chain connects TRBV30 to TRBJ1-5; D unclear. Between the trimmed V and J ends, which lost 2 bases and 1 base, there was a span of 21 bases. Germline V gives CDR1 GTSNPN, CDR2 SVGIG (reference sequence). This CDR3 has 18 amino acids.

This sequence joins TRBV6-2 or TRBV6-3 and TRBJ2-3; the D gene is possibly TRBD2 (6 bases). CDR3 size: 17 residues. From germline, CDR1 is MNHEY and CDR2 SVGEGT. V dropped 4 bases and J dropped 2 bases, with 19 bases sitting between them. CDR3 DNA: TGTGCCAGCAGTTCGCCGTTGAGCGGGTTTGACACAGATACGCAGTATTTT. This gives the protein CASSSPLSGFDTDTQYF.

The chain recombines TRBV7-2 with TRBJ1-4; 9 bases match TRBD1. Germline CDR1 and CDR2: SGHTA and FQGNSA. The junction had 7 bases not matched to a gene; V was cut back by 3 bases and J by 8 bases. CDR3 length: 15 amino acids. This CDR3 reads CASSLWGQGSEKLFF. The CDR3 DNA follows: TGTGCCAGCAGCTTGTGGGGACAGGGATCGGAAAAACTGTTTTTT. Looking up the rest from reference TRBV7-2 and TRBJ1-4 gives the full variable domain: GAGVSQSPSNKVTEKGKDVELRCDPISGHTALYWYRQSLGQGLEFLIYFQGNSAPDKSGLPSDRFSAERTGGSVSTLTIQRTQQEDSAVYLCASSLWGQGSEKLFFGSGTQLSVL.

This chain links TRBV6-5 with TRBJ2-6, with unresolved D. V dropped 9 bases and J dropped 2 bases, with 8 bases sitting between them. The germline V gene encodes CDR1 MNHEY and CDR2 SVGAGI. The CDR3 contains 13 residues. As DNA, the CDR3 is TGTGCCAGTTACACCCCTGGGGCCAACGTCCTGACTTTC. Protein: CASYTPGANVLTF.

The gene calls are TRBV28 and TRBJ1-4, with D hard to call. Trimming took 5 bases from V and 0 from J, leaving 10 bases between them. The length of the CDR3 is 15 residues. Germline CDR1 is MDHEN and CDR2 is SYDVKM. DNA of the CDR3: TGTGCCAGCAGTCCCGCAGGTGCAACTAATGAAAAACTGTTTTTT. Encoded protein: CASSPAGATNEKLFF.

The chain links TRBV5-1 to TRBJ2-7; TRBD1 matches at 11 bases. With V trimmed by 3 bases and J by 6 bases, 2 bases remained unmatched. The CDR3 is 13 residues long. Germline V gives CDR1 SGHRS, CDR2 YFSETQ. The chain's CDR3 is CASSWTGGCEQYF. The DNA of the CDR3 is TGCGCCAGCAGCTGGACAGGGGGCTGCGAGCAGTACTTC.

The chain employs TRBV4-3 and TRBJ2-6, with TRBD2 matching over 14 bases. This CDR3 has 18 amino acids. Trimming removed 4 bases from V and 0 bases from J; junction bases left unmatched: 2. Germline V gene sequence: CDR1 LGHNA, CDR2 YSLEER. The CDR3 loop is CASSRTSGGISGANVLTF. In nucleotides, the CDR3 is TGCGCCAGCAGCCGGACTAGCGGGGGGATCTCTGGGGCCAACGTCCTGACTTTC.

The chain combines TRBV30 with TRBJ1-5; 10 nucleotides agree with TRBD1. V lost 4 bases to trimming and J lost 6 bases; unmatched junction nucleotides: 12. The CDR3 has 16 amino acids. From germline, CDR1 is GTSNPN and CDR2 SVGIG (reference sequence). This CDR3 is CAWTRTGGLFSQPQHF. The CDR3 DNA is TGTGCCTGGACACGGACAGGGGGTTTGTTTAGTCAGCCCCAGCATTTT.

J is TRBJ1-5 and V is TRBV9; 9 bases line up with TRBD1. Germline V gene sequence: CDR1 SGDLS, CDR2 YYNGEE. This CDR3 has 14 amino acids. The V gene end was trimmed by 4 bases and the J gene end by 6 bases; junction bases not matched to a gene: 5. CDR3 region: CASSLGTGFQPQHF. In DNA, the CDR3 is TGTGCCAGCAGCCTCGGGACAGGGTTTCAGCCCCAGCATTTT. Complete variable domain (other parts from reference TRBV9 and TRBJ1-5): DSGVTQTPKHLITATGQRVTLRCSPRSGDLSVYWYQQSLDQGLQFLIQYYNGEERAKGNILERFSAQQFPDLHSELNLSSLELGDSALYFCASSLGTGFQPQHFGDGTRLSIL.